Reported below is one TCR beta chain. Its antigen is currently not known. The input lacks base qualities; no much larger clone sits a single base away. This specimen's time point label, interpreted: sample taken at primary tumor resection. TCR sequencing used whole RNA extracted from tumor and nontumor lung tissue, or from cryopreserved PBMC samples, without cell sorting. The donors were about 71 patients from the lung TRACERx cohort who had early-stage, untreated non-small cell lung cancer. Only patients for whom sufficient RNA was available from at least two tumor regions were selected for TCR sequencing. This entry belongs to a study of spatial heterogeneity in lung cancer (dated by TCRdb to about 2019). Concerning the study at large: Beta-chain transcripts were consistently detected in greater numbers than alpha-chain transcripts, which likely reflects a higher abundance of beta-chain transcripts. In non-small cell lung cancer, the study made a quantitative comparison of TCR alpha and beta repertoires among multiple tumor regions, matched nontumor lung and blood. Both alpha and beta chains were TCR-sequenced in samples taken at surgery, namely 220 tumor regions, around 70 matched nontumor lung samples and 50 to 60 PBMC samples. In the raw uncorrected reads, each unique combination of TCR and UMI appeared on average more than ten times. Nonsynonymous mutation counts, determined by whole-exome sequencing of tumor tissue, were related to features of the TCR repertoire.

The paper's findings and limits, for the study overall: Ubiquitous expanded tumor TCRs showed up in blood more often at tumor resection than at routine follow-up. Additional single-cell paired TCR alpha and beta sequencing was considered necessary to confirm, at a functional level, the hypothesis that regional TCRs recognize regional mutations.

Receptor libraries were prepared by 5' RACE. The reads were generated on a NextSeq 500. The TCR library protocol attached a unique molecular identifier to each TCR cDNA molecule to allow correction of PCR and sequencing errors. In the original analysis: TCR identification, UMI-based error correction and CDR3 extraction were all carried out with Decombinator tools. Expanded TCRs were defined as those above a frequency of 2 per 1,000, corresponding to the top 1% of the tumor frequency distribution. Renyi diversity was computed with the R vegan package after each repertoire had been subsampled 100 times to 5,000 TCRs. CDR3 similarity networks were constructed using string-kernel similarity of amino acid triplets, with links drawn between CDR3s whose pairwise similarity was above 0.82. TCRdb reworked the public reads: Q25 trimming with fastp, MiXCR clone assembly, productive beta chains retained. When rows share a CDR3 protein, they turn into one entry using the most common DNA and genes. TCRdb's processing, not the study's, gives the V and J calls here. The sample records roughly 100,000 distinct CDR3 sequences, around 8.6% of which are singletons. 6% to 7.5% of the sample lies in the top ten.

The TCR originated in a male donor with early-stage non-small cell lung cancer. This specimen was PBMCs, taken at surgery.

The DNA sequence follows: TGCAGTGCCGAGAAGAGACGGGAGGGTACAGATACGCAGTATTTT. Its coded protein is CSAEKRREGTDTQYF. The receptor chain draws on TRBV20-1 and TRBJ2-3; 8 central bases correspond to TRBD2. V lost 6 bases and J lost 3 bases, and the count of bases not matched to a germline gene is 11. CDR1 DFQATT and CDR2 SNEGSKA were looked up in the germline V gene (reference sequence). From its cysteine to its phenylalanine, the CDR3 spans 15 amino acids. The only DNA kept is the CDR3, 45 bases in frame from the first base.